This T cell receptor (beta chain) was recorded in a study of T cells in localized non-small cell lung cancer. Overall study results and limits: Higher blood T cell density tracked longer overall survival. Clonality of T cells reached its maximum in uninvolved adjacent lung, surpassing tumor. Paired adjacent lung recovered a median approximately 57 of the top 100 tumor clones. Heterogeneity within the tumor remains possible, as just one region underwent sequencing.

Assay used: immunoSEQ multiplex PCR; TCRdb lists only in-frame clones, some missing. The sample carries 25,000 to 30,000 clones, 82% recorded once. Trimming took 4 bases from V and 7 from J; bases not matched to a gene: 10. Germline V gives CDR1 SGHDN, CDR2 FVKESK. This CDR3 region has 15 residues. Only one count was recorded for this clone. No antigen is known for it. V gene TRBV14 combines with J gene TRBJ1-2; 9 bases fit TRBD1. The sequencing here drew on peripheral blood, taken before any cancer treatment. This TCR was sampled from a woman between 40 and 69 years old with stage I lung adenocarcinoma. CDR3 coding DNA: TGTGCCAGCAGCCTGAACTGGGACAGGGAGCGTGGCTACACCTTC. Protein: CASSLNWDRERGYTF.